This T cell receptor (beta chain) was captured by sequencing in a study of PD-1 blockade in mismatch repair-deficient tumors. The length of the CDR3 is 13 residues. Looked up from germline, CDR1 is SGHDN and CDR2 is FVKESK. V was trimmed by 2 bases and J by 2 bases, leaving 6 bases between them. The table came from immunoSEQ multiplex PCR; TCRdb's copy has only in-frame clones and leaves some out. The repertoire has over 20,000 clones, 83% of them found once; the top ten carry about 19%. Source: peripheral blood, taken 12 weeks after starting pembrolizumab. This TCR came from an adult with mismatch repair-deficient cancer. The chain joins TRBV14 to TRBJ2-5, with no clear D. CDR3 residues: CASSQNQQETQYF. The CDR3 coding sequence is TGTGCCAGCAGCCAAAATCAGCAAGAGACCCAGTACTTC.